This T cell receptor (beta chain) was recorded in a study of tissue T cells after allogeneic stem cell transplantation (dated by TCRdb to the early 2020s). For the study in its entirety: TCR beta repertoires were profiled across many tissues obtained from research autopsies of patients with and without GVHD, as well as in mouse models of GVHD. The human part of the study was a prospective observational study with no blinding and no randomization.

Taken with the paper, the label for time point translates to: mouse harvest day 7 after allogeneic transplant. Each mouse graft, delivered by tail vein injection, combined 10^6 splenic CD5+ T cells with 10^7 T-cell-depleted bone marrow cells. A major MHC-mismatch B6 (H2b) into BALB/c (H2d) model was used to model mouse GVHD, and tissues were profiled at day 7 or 14. Mouse tissues and retro-orbital blood were harvested on day 7 or 14 post-transplant using separate sterile tools per animal; livers were flushed beforehand. Before genomic DNA isolation with the DNeasy Blood & Tissue Kit, mouse tissues were minced with razor blades in buffered saline. The library was prepared using the immunoSEQ multiplex PCR assay. Adaptive Biotechnologies performed TCRbeta CDR3 sequencing at survey depth and reported CDR3 sequences, V/J genes, productive frequency, and template counts. TCR beta CDR3 regions were amplified from genomic DNA instead of RNA. The authors' analysis ran thus. Jensen-Shannon divergence was used to quantify pairwise repertoire overlap between tissues, with a value of 1 meaning complete divergence and a value of 0 meaning identical repertoires. Tissues were grouped by single-linkage agglomerative hierarchical clustering of pairwise JSD values, and the clustering results were shown as dendrograms. GLIPH2 was run on all patient samples with simulation_depth 1000, kmer_min_depth 3 and cdr3_length_cutoff 8, and groups with more than two unique CDR3s were retained. A standardized tissue-overlap score extrapolated Jaccard GLIPH-group overlap across patients to a standard repertoire size of 1000 clones. To look at how diversity was associated with clinical or experimental variables, linear mixed-effect models were used, with tissue treated as a fixed effect and individual treated as a random effect. TCRdb provides this immuneACCESS table in a form limited to in-frame rearrangements. Some clones are lacking; in checked studies, under half of them reflect an unresolved V gene, and why the rest are absent is not known. V, J and clone size derive from that table, while D and trimming were established from the DNA sequence. The sample includes 7,500 to 9,000 clones, with over 40% observed a single time. The ten largest clones take up 6.5% to 8.5% of the sample.

The germline V gene (reference sequence) sets CDR1 to KGHPV and CDR2 to FQNQEV. V was cut back by 6 bases and J by 5 bases, leaving a gap of 16 bases between them. The CDR3 goes from the cysteine to the phenylalanine over 14 residues. The CDR3 was read in part: 39 bases, with the frame set at base 1. Turning to this clone: Its antigen is not yet known. In this record, gene identifiers and germline sequences come from the mouse. Coverage ceases 1 residue before the CDR3 finishes, and the germline J gene fills in the end.

Here is what the overall study found, with its caveats: The study did not establish which tissue TCRs were alloreactive or antigen-specific, and some clones may have been host cells that persisted. Sampling depth was acknowledged as a limitation, and the patient cohort was both small and clinically heterogeneous. Within patients, how anatomically similar the tissues were was a key factor in shaping TCR repertoire composition, regardless of disease or transplant status. Not many T cell clones showed up in more than one patient, yet clustering based on motifs uncovered repertoire signatures that were shared across patients in a tissue-specific way. In both patients and mice, T cells from blood and spleen picked up only a limited part of the TCR repertoire that was detected in tissues.

The sequenced sample consisted of gut tissue. Here the chain combines TRBV26 and TRBJ1-1; a tentative D match to TRBD1 spans 6 bases. This clonotype was sampled from a female BALB/c mouse given C57BL/6 T cells with graft-versus-host disease after an allogeneic hematopoietic cell transplant. The CDR3 in this case is CASRWTGAGTEVFF. The covered CDR3 bases are TGTGCCAGCAGGTGGACGGGGGCGGGGACAGAAGTCTTC.